This TCR beta chain was sequenced during a study of cytotoxic CD8 clonotypes in ibrutinib-treated CLL. The V end lost 5 bases, the J end lost 0 bases, and 17 bases lay between the germline ends. Germline V gene data show CDR1 as SGHVS and CDR2 as FQNEAQ. CDR3 length equals 16 residues. Depth targeted 1 in 200,000 to 1 in 1 million T cells, averaging 10x coverage per clonotype. Data came from immunoSEQ multiplex PCR; TCRdb stores just in-frame clones and leaves some out. The sample holds 58,000 or so clones, around 60% seen once. A few counts support this clone. The receptor comes from a human donor with chronic lymphocytic leukemia. The chain couples TRBV7-8 to TRBJ2-7, with D perhaps TRBD2 (5 bases). Sequenced material: PBMCs, taken after 12 months of ibrutinib treatment. CDR3 amino acids: CASSDIKRRHSYEQYF. In DNA, the CDR3 is TGTGCCAGCAGCGATATAAAGCGGAGGCACTCCTACGAGCAGTACTTC.